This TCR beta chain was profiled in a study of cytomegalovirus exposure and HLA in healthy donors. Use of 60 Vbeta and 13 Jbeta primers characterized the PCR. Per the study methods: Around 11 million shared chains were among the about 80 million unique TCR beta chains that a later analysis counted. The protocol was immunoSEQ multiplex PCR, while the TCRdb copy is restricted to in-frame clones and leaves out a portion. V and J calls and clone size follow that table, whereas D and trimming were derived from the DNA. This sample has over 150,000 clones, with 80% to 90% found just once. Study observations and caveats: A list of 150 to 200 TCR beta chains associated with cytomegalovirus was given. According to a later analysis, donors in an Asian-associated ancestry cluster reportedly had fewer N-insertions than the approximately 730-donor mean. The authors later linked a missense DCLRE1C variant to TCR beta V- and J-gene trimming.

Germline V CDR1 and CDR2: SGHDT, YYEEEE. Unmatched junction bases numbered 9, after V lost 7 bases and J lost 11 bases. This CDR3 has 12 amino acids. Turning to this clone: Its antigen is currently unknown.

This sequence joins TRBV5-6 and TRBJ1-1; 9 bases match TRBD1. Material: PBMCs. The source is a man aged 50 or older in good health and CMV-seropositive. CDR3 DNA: TGTGCCAGCCGTAGGAGGGGGACAGGGGCTTTCTTT. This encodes CASRRRGTGAFF.